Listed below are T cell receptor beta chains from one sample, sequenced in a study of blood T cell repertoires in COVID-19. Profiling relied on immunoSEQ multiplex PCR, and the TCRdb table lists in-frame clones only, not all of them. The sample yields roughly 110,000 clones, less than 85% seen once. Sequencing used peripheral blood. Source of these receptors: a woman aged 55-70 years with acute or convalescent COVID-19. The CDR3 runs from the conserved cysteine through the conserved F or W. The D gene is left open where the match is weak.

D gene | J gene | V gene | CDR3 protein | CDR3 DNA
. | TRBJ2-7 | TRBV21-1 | CASVRQGLRIEQYF | TGTGCCAGCGTCAGACAGGGCCTTAGGATCGAGCAGTACTTC
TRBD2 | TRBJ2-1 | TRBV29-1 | CSVGDGGRTSYNEQFF | TGCAGCGTCGGAGATGGCGGGAGGACCTCCTACAATGAGCAGTTCTTC
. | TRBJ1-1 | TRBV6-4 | CASSVEENTEAFF | TGTGCCAGCAGTGTTGAGGAGAACACTGAAGCTTTCTTT
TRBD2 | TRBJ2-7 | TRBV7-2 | CASSPNYVRRGSSYEQYF | TGTGCCAGCAGCCCCAACTACGTTCGGCGGGGGAGCTCCTACGAGCAGTACTTC
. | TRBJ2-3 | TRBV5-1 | CASSLGGQDTQYF | TGCGCCAGCAGCTTGGGAGGCCAAGATACGCAGTATTTT
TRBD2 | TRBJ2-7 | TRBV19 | CASSMATSGFEQYF | TGTGCCAGTAGTATGGCGACTAGCGGGTTCGAGCAGTACTTC
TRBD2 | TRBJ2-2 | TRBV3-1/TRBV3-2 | CASSQAPGTSGRNTGELFF | TGTGCCAGCAGCCAAGCCCCGGGGACTAGCGGGAGGAACACCGGGGAGCTGTTTTTT
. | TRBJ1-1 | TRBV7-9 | CASRVAAENTEAFF | TGTGCCAGCAGAGTAGCGGCAGAGAACACTGAAGCTTTCTTT
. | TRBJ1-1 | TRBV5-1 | CASRMTGPTEAFF | TGCGCCAGCAGAATGACAGGCCCCACTGAAGCTTTCTTT
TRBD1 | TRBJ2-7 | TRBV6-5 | CASSSRDRGYEQYF | TGTGCCAGCAGTTCCCGGGACAGGGGCTACGAGCAGTACTTC
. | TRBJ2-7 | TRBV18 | CASPPPGHYEQYF | TGTGCCAGCCCACCGCCAGGGCACTACGAGCAGTACTTC
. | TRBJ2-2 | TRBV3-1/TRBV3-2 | CASSQDVASPGELFF | TGTGCCAGCAGCCAAGATGTTGCAAGCCCCGGGGAGCTGTTTTTT
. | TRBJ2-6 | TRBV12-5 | CASGLVGGSGANVLTF | TGTGCTAGTGGTTTGGTAGGCGGCTCTGGGGCCAACGTCCTGACTTTC
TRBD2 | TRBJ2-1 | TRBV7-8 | CASSLALGLAESSYNEQFF | TGTGCCAGCAGCTTAGCGCTGGGACTAGCGGAAAGCTCCTACAATGAGCAGTTCTTC
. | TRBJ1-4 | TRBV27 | CASSLTRVAGEKLFF | TGTGCCAGCAGTCTGACCAGGGTCGCTGGTGAAAAACTGTTTTTT